The sample holds a few counts of the clone carrying this T cell receptor beta chain. Its antigen is as yet unknown. CD4+ T cells that had been cultured provided DNA sequenced with the Oncomine TCR Beta short-read assay. Each CDR3 protein gets one entry after TCRdb re-called the PCR reads with MiXCR. The profile shows 15,000 to 20,000 distinct CDR3 sequences, about two fifths of them singletons. The sample originates from a study of vaccination and CD4 T cells after COVID-19. Looking at the study overall: Post-COVID draws followed diagnosis by a median around 97 days (range 35 to 161).

The germline gives CDR1 MNHEY, CDR2 SVGEGT. V shed 6 bases and J shed 2 bases, with 10 bases lying between them. The CDR3 runs to 13 residues. Treatment described: roughly nine-day PBMC culture with coronavirus spike peptide pools or control peptides (ViraFEST assay). The sample here was CD4+ T cells from blood, cultured in vitro, taken after SARS-CoV-2 vaccination. This chain uses TRBV6-2 or TRBV6-3 with TRBJ1-2; maybe TRBD1 (5 bases). This sequence originates from a human donor who had recovered from COVID-19. CDR3 sequence (DNA): TGTGCCAGCAGGGGGACGGCCAACTATGGCTACACCTTC. The encoded protein is CASRGTANYGYTF.